The sequence of this T cell receptor beta chain was determined in a study of OX40 agonist ivuxolimab in advanced cancers. Study at large: Partial responses were achieved by three patients, of whom one had hepatocellular carcinoma and two had cutaneous melanoma.

V shed 2 bases and J shed 0 bases, with 17 bases lying between them. The germline V gene encodes CDR1 SGHTA and CDR2 FQGNSA. CDR3 length: 17 amino acids. Sequencing was performed with immunoSEQ multiplex PCR; in TCRdb, only in-frame clones are kept and a portion is missing. The sample lists around 4,600 clones; approximately 67% were seen once. This TCR was recovered from an adult with an advanced solid tumor such as melanoma, head and neck, liver or kidney cancer. The chain links TRBV7-2 to TRBJ2-7; D uncertain. The source material was CD4+ or CD8+ T cells sorted from blood, sampled in a trial of the OX40 agonist ivuxolimab. CDR3 region: CASSLSSLGGSSYEQYF. The CDR3 DNA reads as TGTGCCAGCAGCTTATCGTCTCTGGGCGGAAGCTCCTACGAGCAGTACTTC. The whole variable domain, remainder taken from reference TRBV7-2 and TRBJ2-7, is GAGVSQSPSNKVTEKGKDVELRCDPISGHTALYWYRQSLGQGLEFLIYFQGNSAPDKSGLPSDRFSAERTGGSVSTLTIQRTQQEDSAVYLCASSLSSLGGSSYEQYFGPGTRLTVT.